These 17 T cell receptor beta chains share one sample of origin, sequenced in a study of shared clonotypes between healthy human individuals. Sequencing was performed with immunoSEQ multiplex PCR; in TCRdb, only in-frame clones are kept and a portion is missing. The repertoire holds some 2,100,000 clones, around 95% seen once, with roughly 0.13% in the top ten. Sequencing used naive CD4+ T cells sorted from blood. Stated subset: CD45RA+ positively selected. The receptors were gathered from a young man in good health.

The chain carries TRBV28 and TRBJ2-1; a possible D gene is TRBD2 (6 bases). The CDR3 has 12 amino acids. V lost 6 bases and J lost 9, with 12 bases in between. The germline V gene encodes CDR1 MDHEN and CDR2 SYDVKM. The CDR3 DNA is TGTGCCAGCAGATGGACGGAGGGTGAGCAGTTCTTC. Translated, it gives CASRWTEGEQFF. The full variable domain, in which reference TRBV28 and TRBJ2-1 provide the parts outside the CDR3, is DVKVTQSSRYLVKRTGEKVFLECVQDMDHENMFWYRQDPGLGLRLIYFSYDVKMKEKGDIPEGYSVSREKKERFSLILESASTNQTSMYLCASRWTEGEQFFGPGTRLTVL.

This chain connects TRBV30 to TRBJ1-1, with a weak D call TRBD1 (6 bases). V dropped 0 bases and J dropped 12 bases, with 14 bases sitting between them. Germline assignment: CDR1 GTSNPN and CDR2 SVGIG (reference sequence). The CDR3 runs to 12 residues. CDR3 sequence reads: CAWSVLGGSTFF. The CDR3 nucleotides read TGTGCCTGGAGTGTATTAGGGGGGTCTACTTTCTTT.

In regard to this clone: Distinct nucleotide sequences in the sample also encode this CDR3. The V and J genes are TRBV5-1 and TRBJ2-2; D ambiguous. Germline CDR1 reads SGHRS; CDR2 reads YFSETQ. The CDR3 is 13 amino acids. V was pared by 1 base and J by 3 bases, with 4 bases between. CDR3 residues: CASSLRDTGELFF. CDR3 sequence (DNA): TGCGCCAGCAGCTTGAGAGACACCGGGGAGCTGTTTTTT.

A word on this clone: The same CDR3 can be traced to other DNA sequences in this sample. V and J are TRBV9 and TRBJ1-3; no clear D gene. This CDR3 spans 13 amino acids. The ends were cut back, 0 bases at V and 4 bases at J, with 5 bases in the middle. Germline assignment: CDR1 SGDLS and CDR2 YYNGEE. The CDR3: CASSVGPGNTIYF. Here the CDR3 DNA reads TGTGCCAGCAGCGTAGGTCCGGGAAACACCATATATTTT.

V is TRBV30 and J is TRBJ2-7, with D perhaps TRBD1 or TRBD2 (5 bases each). The CDR3 is 13 amino acids. V lost 2 bases, J lost 7 bases, and 15 bases lay in between. Germline V gene sequence: CDR1 GTSNPN, CDR2 SVGIG (reference sequence). CDR3 protein: CAWSPRGPGEQYF. In DNA, the CDR3 is TGTGCCTGGAGTCCACGGGGCCCTGGGGAGCAGTACTTC.

J is TRBJ1-4 and V is TRBV2, with D possibly TRBD1 on 6 matching bases. This CDR3 has 15 residues. Trimming removed 7 bases from V and 4 bases from J, with 16 bases in between. The germline V gene encodes CDR1 SNHLY and CDR2 FYNNEI. The CDR3 DNA reads as TGTGCCAGCAATCTGCAGGGGCTCGGTAATGAAAAACTGTTTTTT. It yields the protein CASNLQGLGNEKLFF.

The chain couples TRBV7-9 to TRBJ2-7; TRBD2 matches 8 bases. Looked up from germline, CDR1 is SEHNR and CDR2 is FQNEAQ (reference sequence). Losses at the gene ends were 3 bases for V and 0 bases for J; bases not matched to a gene: 4. There are 15 residues in the CDR3. CDR3 in amino acids: CASSFSGGFSYEQYF. CDR3 in DNA: TGTGCCAGCAGCTTCAGCGGGGGATTCTCCTACGAGCAGTACTTC.

To note about this clone: This sample includes further DNA sequences coding for the same CDR3. The V call is TRBV30, the J call TRBJ1-2; D gene uncertain. CDR3 size: 11 residues. The germline CDR1 and CDR2 sequences are GTSNPN and SVGIG (reference sequence). The V end was cut by 3 bases, the J end by 2 bases, with 4 bases between. The CDR3: CAWSGNYGYTF. The DNA for the CDR3 is TGTGCCTGGAGCGGGAACTATGGCTACACCTTC.

For this clone: The same CDR3 is also encoded by other DNA sequences in this sample. V is TRBV6-5 and J is TRBJ1-6, with a tentative D call TRBD1 (5 bases). The V end was cut by 2 bases, the J end by 6 bases, with 8 bases between. The CDR3 extends over 14 amino acids. From germline, CDR1 is MNHEY and CDR2 SVGAGI. The CDR3 region is CASSYPQGNSPLHF. The CDR3 coding sequence is TGTGCCAGCAGTTACCCGCAGGGTAATTCACCCCTCCACTTT.

The CDR3 reads CASSQKPAGVQGTDTQYF. In nucleotides, the CDR3 is TGCGCCAGCAGCCAAAAACCAGCGGGAGTTCAGGGCACAGATACGCAGTATTTT. V gene TRBV4-3 combines with J gene TRBJ2-3, with 8 bases that match TRBD2. From germline, CDR1 is LGHNA and CDR2 YSLEER. V lost 2 bases, J lost 1 base, and 11 bases stayed unmatched. The CDR3 runs 18 residues.

The chain combines TRBV7-9 with TRBJ2-7; D is perhaps TRBD1 (5 bases). There are 14 residues in the CDR3. Trimming took off 5 bases at V and 2 bases at J, with 13 bases between the two ends. CDR1 SEHNR and CDR2 FQNEAQ come from the germline V gene (reference sequence). The CDR3 DNA sequence: TGTGCCAGCAGCCCCGGACACGGAGCCTACGAGCAGTACTTC. Translating it yields CASSPGHGAYEQYF.

V usage is TRBV25-1 and J usage is TRBJ2-1, with D tentatively TRBD1 (6 bases). Between the trimmed V and J ends, which lost 6 bases and 8 bases, there was a span of 14 bases. CDR1 is MGHDK, CDR2 SYGVNS, per germline. The CDR3 spans 13 residues. CDR3: CASSRDRRYEQFF. CDR3 nucleotides: TGTGCCAGCAGCCGAGACAGGAGGTATGAGCAGTTCTTC. Looking up the rest from reference TRBV25-1 and TRBJ2-1 gives the full variable domain: EADIYQTPRYLVIGTGKKITLECSQTMGHDKMYWYQQDPGMELHLIHYSYGVNSTEKGDLSSESTVSRIRTEHFPLTLESARPSHTSQYLCASSRDRRYEQFFGPGTRLTVL.

A note on this clone: The same CDR3 also results from other DNA sequences found in this sample. The chain carries TRBV19 and TRBJ1-2, with 7 bases matching TRBD1. Per germline, CDR1 LNHDA and CDR2 SQIVND (reference sequence). J lost 4 bases, V lost 1 base, and 0 bases had no gene match. The length of the CDR3 is 13 residues. This CDR3 reads CASSIGQGYGYTF. In DNA form, the CDR3 reads TGTGCCAGTAGTATAGGACAGGGCTATGGCTACACCTTC.

As concerns this clone: Other nucleotide sequences in the sample specify the same CDR3. The genes are TRBV18 and TRBJ2-7, with 9 bases identical to TRBD1. V was pared by 4 bases and J by 2 bases, with 6 bases of the junction left unmatched. The V gene's germline CDR1 is KGHSH and CDR2 LQKENI. CDR3 size: 15 residues. The CDR3 nucleotides read TGTGCCAGCTCACGACCCGGACAGGGGACCTACGAGCAGTACTTC. This encodes CASSRPGQGTYEQYF.

This clone was recorded once. J is TRBJ2-1 and V is TRBV15, with TRBD2 identical over 9 bases. This CDR3 comprises 20 residues. The germline V gene has CDR1 LNHNV and CDR2 YYDKDF (reference sequence). V shed 0 bases, J shed 2 bases, and the junction held 14 bases outside the gene matches. The CDR3 here is CATSRDLGGGASLPYNEQFF. The CDR3 nucleotides are TGTGCCACCAGCAGAGATCTCGGCGGGGGGGCCTCTTTACCCTACAATGAGCAGTTCTTC.

The chain combines TRBV28 with TRBJ1-2; 7 nucleotides line up with TRBD1. The ends lost 5 bases at V and 3 bases at J; junction bases unmatched: 3. The germline V gene encodes CDR1 MDHEN and CDR2 SYDVKM. The CDR3 is 13 amino acids. Here the CDR3 reads CASSDDRDYGYTF. In nucleotides, the CDR3 is TGTGCCAGCAGTGATGACAGGGACTATGGCTACACCTTC.

In regard to this clone: The sample carries other DNA sequences with the same CDR3. V and J are TRBV6-5 and TRBJ2-7; D gene uncertain. The CDR3 runs to 11 residues. Trimming took off 4 bases at V and 7 bases at J, with 8 bases between the two ends. Looked up from germline, CDR1 is MNHEY and CDR2 is SVGAGI. DNA for the CDR3: TGTGCCAGCAGTTCAGCTGGTGAGCAGTACTTC. It specifies CASSSAGEQYF.